These 18 T cell receptor beta chains were sequenced from one sample in a study of control samples from healthy donors and cancer patients. Profiled with immunoSEQ multiplex PCR; TCRdb holds only in-frame clones, not every one. Of about 170,000 clones in the sample, 90% to 95% were seen once. Sequences were obtained from blood. These receptors all stem from a woman in her late teens or twenties in good health.

This sequence joins TRBV19 and TRBJ2-7, with 10 bases lining up with TRBD1. V dropped 3 bases and J dropped 6; count of bases not matched to a gene: 14. This CDR3 is built from 17 residues. CDR1 is LNHDA and CDR2 is SQIVND in the germline V gene (reference sequence). The CDR3 loop reads CASSIGTPGQGYSEQYF. The DNA for the CDR3 is TGTGCCAGTAGTATTGGAACCCCGGGACAGGGGTACTCCGAGCAGTACTTC.

The J gene is TRBJ1-2, the V gene TRBV24-1; D gene unclear. This CDR3 region has 12 residues. The ends were cut back, 7 bases at V and 2 bases at J, with 7 bases in the middle. Germline-derived CDR1 and CDR2 are KGHDR and SFDVKD. The CDR3 region is CATSAGNYGYTF. The CDR3 nucleotides read TGTGCCACCAGCGCCGGAAACTATGGCTACACCTTC.

This chain's CDR3 is CASSMERGASDTQYF. In nucleotides, the CDR3 is TGTGCCAGTAGTATGGAGAGGGGCGCATCTGATACGCAGTATTTT. This chain connects TRBV19 to TRBJ2-3; D may correspond to TRBD1 or TRBD2 (5 bases each). Germline V gene sequence: CDR1 LNHDA, CDR2 SQIVND (reference sequence). The CDR3 extends over 15 amino acids. V was trimmed by 3 bases and J by 6 bases, leaving 16 bases between them.

The chain carries TRBV2 and TRBJ2-1, with 12 bases aligning to TRBD2. V shed 6 bases, J shed 1 base, and the junction held 7 bases outside the gene matches. CDR3 size: 17 residues. CDR1 and CDR2 (germline): SNHLY, FYNNEI. CDR3 residues: CASRRGLAGLSYNEQFF. The CDR3 DNA is TGTGCCAGCAGACGTGGACTAGCGGGACTTTCCTACAATGAGCAGTTCTTC.

The gene calls are TRBV2 and TRBJ2-1, with 7 bases fitting TRBD1. Germline CDR1 is SNHLY and CDR2 is FYNNEI. Losses at the gene ends were 5 bases for V and 6 bases for J; bases not matched to a gene: 10. The CDR3 consists of 15 residues. CDR3 residues: CASSFAGTAVNEQFF. In DNA form, the CDR3 reads TGTGCCAGCAGTTTTGCCGGGACAGCCGTCAATGAGCAGTTCTTC.

This rearrangement joins TRBV19 to TRBJ2-7, with TRBD1 matching over 10 bases. The CDR3 has 15 residues. V lost 5 bases to trimming and J lost 1 base; unmatched junction nucleotides: 5. Per germline, CDR1 LNHDA and CDR2 SQIVND (reference sequence). CDR3 in amino acids: CASSAGQGHSYEQYF. In DNA form, the CDR3 reads TGTGCCAGTAGTGCGGGACAGGGGCATTCCTACGAGCAGTACTTC.

This clone was seen just once. The V gene is TRBV9, the J gene TRBJ1-5, with 7 bases aligning to TRBD1. The germline CDR1 and CDR2 sequences are SGDLS and YYNGEE. The CDR3 runs to 14 residues. V shed 5 bases, J shed 3 bases, and the junction held 5 bases outside the gene matches. CDR3 sequence (DNA): TGTGCCAGCAGGGAGACAGGGTACAATCAGCCCCAGCATTTT. Translating it yields CASRETGYNQPQHF.

The chain joins TRBV2 to TRBJ2-1; 8 bases are a match to TRBD2. Germline V CDR1 and CDR2: SNHLY, FYNNEI. V was clipped by 4 bases and J by 8 bases; unmatched bases: 16. The CDR3 is made up of 17 amino acids. The CDR3 DNA sequence: TGTGCCAGCAGTGGGTGGAGAGCGGGAGCGCGAAGGGATGAGCAGTTCTTC. As protein: CASSGWRAGARRDEQFF.

The V and J genes are TRBV15 and TRBJ2-3; D is possibly TRBD1 (5 bases). The V gene lost 0 bases and the J gene lost 3 bases, with 16 bases spanning the gap. Germline V gene sequence: CDR1 LNHNV, CDR2 YYDKDF (reference sequence). This CDR3 has 17 amino acids. For the CDR3, the DNA is TGTGCCACCAGCAGAGATCGGGCAGGGTTGTTGACAGATACGCAGTATTTT. This translates into CATSRDRAGLLTDTQYF.

This chain joins TRBV13 and TRBJ1-2; 10 bases match TRBD1. The CDR3 is made up of 14 amino acids. Germline trimming cut 0 bases from V and 8 bases from J; bases unmatched to any gene: 3. The germline CDR1 and CDR2 sequences are PRHDT and FYEKMQ (reference sequence). CDR3 loop: CASSLGGTGVGYTF. In DNA form, the CDR3 reads TGTGCCAGCAGCTTAGGCGGGACAGGGGTAGGCTACACCTTC.

This clone has more than one count but fewer than ten. The genes are TRBV19 and TRBJ1-6; 9 positions agree with TRBD1. J was trimmed by 7 bases and V by 6 bases; bases with no gene match: 7. The CDR3 has 15 residues. Germline-derived CDR1 and CDR2 are LNHDA and SQIVND (reference sequence). The CDR3 nucleotides are TGTGCCAGTAGGACTCCGGGACAGGGAAATTCACCCCTCCACTTT. Amino acids: CASRTPGQGNSPLHF.

The V call is TRBV27, the J call TRBJ1-5, with 7 bases identical to TRBD1. The CDR3 has 15 amino acids. The V segment lost 3 bases and the J segment 6 bases; nucleotides outside the gene matches: 8. Germline V CDR1 and CDR2: MNHEY, SMNVEV (reference sequence). The CDR3 here is CASSFLDRVGQPQHF. CDR3 bases: TGTGCCAGCAGTTTCTTAGACAGGGTGGGTCAGCCCCAGCATTTT.

The CDR3 here is CASSLSGRTYEQYF. The CDR3 nucleotides are TGTGCCAGCAGCCTCTCGGGAAGAACCTACGAGCAGTACTTC. The chain is built from TRBV11-3 and TRBJ2-7, with D possibly being TRBD2 (5 bases). CDR3 length: 14 amino acids. Germline V lookup: CDR1 SGHNT, CDR2 YENEEA. With 5 bases removed from V and 2 bases from J, the gap between germline ends came to 13 bases.

This clone occurred once. The rearrangement joins TRBV12-3 or TRBV12-4 to TRBJ2-5, with 7 bases that match TRBD2. The CDR3 totals 11 residues. The junction had 2 bases not matched to a gene; V was cut back by 8 bases and J by 5 bases. The CDR3 DNA is TGTGCCAGCCGGGAGGAGGAGACCCAGTACTTC. Translating gives CASREEETQYF.

V usage is TRBV10-3 and J usage is TRBJ1-1, with D tentatively TRBD1 (6 bases). From germline, CDR1 is ENHRY and CDR2 SYGVKD. The V end was cut by 8 bases, the J end by 1 base, with 14 bases between. The CDR3 is 14 amino acids. The CDR3 DNA is TGTGCCATCTCCCCAGGGGCCCAGAACACTGAAGCTTTCTTT. As protein: CAISPGAQNTEAFF.

The chain recombines TRBV25-1 with TRBJ1-1; tentative D call: TRBD1 (5 bases). Trimming stripped 4 bases from V and 9 bases from J, with 15 bases between. Germline values: CDR1 MGHDK, CDR2 SYGVNS. This CDR3 spans 13 amino acids. CDR3 protein: CASSGGGGVKAFF. CDR3 coding DNA: TGTGCCAGCAGTGGGGGCGGGGGAGTTAAAGCTTTCTTT.

The V call is TRBV24-1, the J call TRBJ1-2; no clear D gene. The CDR3 is made up of 13 amino acids. Trimming stripped 12 bases from V and 9 bases from J, with 22 bases between. CDR1 KGHDR and CDR2 SFDVKD come from the germline V gene. DNA of the CDR3: TGTGCCCCCGCGGGGTTAACCTATCCCCGCTACACCTTC. Translated: CAPAGLTYPRYTF.

The chain carries TRBV10-3 and TRBJ1-2; 9 bases map to TRBD1. With 5 bases clipped from V and 1 base from J, the junction kept 8 bases outside the gene matches. Germline CDR1 is ENHRY and CDR2 is SYGVKD. This CDR3 comprises 16 residues. CDR3 sequence: CAISPGTGIGNYGYTF. The CDR3 nucleotides are TGTGCCATCAGTCCCGGGACAGGGATCGGTAACTATGGCTACACCTTC.